This entry features one TCR beta chain sequence. Using immunoSEQ multiplex PCR, the repertoire was profiled, and TCRdb retains in-frame clones only, with some absent. The data contain a few hundred thousand clones, over 80% of them seen just once; the ten biggest clones take up approximately 1.6%. Germline V gene sequence: CDR1 SGHVS, CDR2 FQNEAQ. J was trimmed by 0 bases and V by 4 bases; bases with no gene match: 10. The length of the CDR3 is 18 residues. These data are taken from a study of Ad26.COV2.S vaccination and SARS-CoV-2 variants. Treatment indicated: 15 to 20 received Ad26.COV2.S at low or high dose, single or two shots; 5 received placebo; per-sample allocation not given. Sampling took place 63 days after the first vaccine or placebo injection. This person who donated was an adult of 18-55 years in Boston.

The genes are TRBV7-8 and TRBJ1-1; TRBD1 aligns across 11 bases. The sample here was peripheral blood, taken in a trial of Ad26.COV2.S vaccine versus placebo. This TCR was recovered from a person aged 18-65 years who received the Ad26.COV2.S COVID-19 vaccine or a placebo. CDR3 loop: CASSSDRGRGYMNTEAFF. DNA for the CDR3: TGTGCCAGCAGCTCGGACAGGGGGCGTGGATACATGAACACTGAAGCTTTCTTT.